Listed below are T cell receptor beta chains from one sample, sequenced in a study of cytomegalovirus exposure and HLA in healthy donors. Sequenced by immunoSEQ multiplex PCR; TCRdb stores in-frame clones only, minus some. The table includes roughly 180,000 clones, about 84% detected once. Sequencing was performed on PBMCs. These receptors were collected from a man between 18 and 29 years old in good health and CMV-seronegative. Both conserved end residues are part of each CDR3. The D gene is left open where the match is weak. Some rows have no size entry. The others give once, few or many, or a class for an expanded clone.

>TRBV13|.|.|TRBJ2-2
CASSTPGENTGELFF
TGTGCCAGCAGCACGCCGGGAGAGAACACCGGGGAGCTGTTTTTT
>TRBV4-1|.|.|TRBJ1-5
CASSQVRGSNQPQHF
TGCGCCAGCAGCCAAGTACGGGGTAGCAATCAGCCCCAGCATTTT
>TRBV4-3|TRBD2|.|TRBJ2-6
CASSLRSGGTGANVLTF
TGCGCCAGCAGCCTCCGATCGGGAGGGACCGGGGCCAACGTCCTGACTTTC
>TRBV5-6|.|.|TRBJ2-7
CASSLEGLWEQYF
TGTGCCAGCAGCTTGGAGGGACTCTGGGAGCAGTACTTC
>TRBV25-1|TRBD1|.|TRBJ1-5
CASSASTGSNQPQHF
TGTGCCAGCAGTGCCTCGACAGGGTCCAATCAGCCCCAGCATTTT
>TRBV4-3|.|many|TRBJ1-3
CASSQDARSRGNTIYF
TGCGCCAGCAGCCAAGATGCCCGGTCCCGGGGAAACACCATATATTTT
>TRBV28|.|.|TRBJ2-1
CASNFGESYNEQFF
TGTGCCAGCAATTTCGGGGAATCCTACAATGAGCAGTTCTTC
>TRBV5-6|.|few|TRBJ1-2
CASSLRYGYTF
TGTGCCAGCAGCTTGCGCTATGGCTACACCTTC
>TRBV7-9|.|.|TRBJ1-2
CASSARGVSYGYTF
TGTGCCAGCAGCGCCAGAGGCGTATCCTATGGCTACACCTTC
>TRBV19|.|.|TRBJ2-7
CASSINRSPPTDYEQYF
TGTGCCAGTAGTATCAATCGGAGTCCCCCCACCGACTACGAGCAGTACTTC
>TRBV6-6|.|.|TRBJ1-2
CASSYPQGVDYGYTF
TGTGCCAGCAGTTACCCCCAGGGTGTTGACTATGGCTACACCTTC
>TRBV27|TRBD2|.|TRBJ2-7
CASKSSPSGSGWEQYF
TGTGCCAGCAAATCTAGCCCTAGCGGGAGTGGTTGGGAGCAGTACTTC
>TRBV7-2|.|few|TRBJ2-7
CASSFPGSEQYF
TGTGCCAGCAGCTTTCCGGGATCCGAGCAGTACTTC
>TRBV4-1|.|.|TRBJ1-3
CASSQVGGNTIYF
TGCGCCAGCAGCCAAGTCGGTGGAAACACCATATATTTT
>TRBV6-5|.|.|TRBJ1-3
CATEGRAGNTIYF
TGTGCCACCGAAGGCAGGGCTGGAAACACCATATATTTT
>TRBV14|TRBD1|.|TRBJ2-5
CASSQVRTGDQKTQYF
TGTGCCAGCAGCCAAGTAAGGACAGGGGATCAAAAGACCCAGTACTTC
>TRBV7-9|TRBD2|.|TRBJ2-7
CASSSGLAGGFEQYF
TGTGCCAGCAGCTCGGGACTAGCGGGAGGATTCGAGCAGTACTTC
>TRBV27|TRBD1|.|TRBJ1-2
CASSPGAGTGVFGGYTF
TGTGCCAGCAGTCCTGGCGCCGGGACAGGGGTTTTCGGTGGCTACACCTTC
>TRBV30|TRBD1|.|TRBJ1-3
CAWTRTGGNTIYF
TGTGCCTGGACCCGGACAGGCGGAAACACCATATATTTT
>TRBV19|.|few|TRBJ1-2
CASSIGNSLDGYTF
TGTGCCAGTAGTATAGGTAATAGTCTCGATGGCTACACCTTC
>TRBV27|.|once|TRBJ2-7
CASSYRFSYEQYF
TGTGCCAGCAGTTACAGATTCTCCTACGAGCAGTACTTC
>TRBV7-2|TRBD1|.|TRBJ1-2
CASSPMRTGDGYTF
TGTGCCAGCAGCCCCATGAGGACAGGAGACGGCTACACCTTC
>TRBV4-1|TRBD1|few|TRBJ1-1
CASSLQGGTEAFF
TGCGCCAGCAGCCTACAGGGGGGAACTGAAGCTTTCTTT
>TRBV4-1|TRBD2|.|TRBJ2-1
CASSQYFAGGPIEQFF
TGCGCCAGCAGCCAATATTTCGCGGGGGGGCCTATTGAGCAGTTCTTC
>TRBV25-1|.|.|TRBJ1-1
CASSGREDTEAFF
TGTGCCAGCAGTGGCCGGGAGGACACTGAAGCTTTCTTT
>TRBV6-1|.|.|TRBJ1-5
CASSDRLGNQPQHF
TGTGCCAGCAGTGATCGCCTAGGAAATCAGCCCCAGCATTTT
>TRBV11-2|TRBD1|.|TRBJ2-5
CASSFPPGQGRQETQYF
TGTGCCAGCAGCTTCCCACCGGGACAGGGACGCCAAGAGACCCAGTACTTC